This T cell receptor beta chain was documented in a study of beta chain features in type 1 diabetes. V shed 2 bases and J shed 1 base, with 16 bases lying between them. The V gene's germline CDR1 is SNHLY and CDR2 FYNNEI. The CDR3 totals 17 residues. Every isolated RNA sample was fully reverse transcribed, so sequencing captured expressed TCRB transcripts. Libraries were prepared by immunoSEQ multiplex PCR; TCRdb keeps only in-frame clonotypes and omits some of them. Of 310,000 or so clones in the sample, approximately 10% were seen once. CD45RO/CCR7/CD25/CD127/CD95/CD27 staining was used to isolate CD4+ naive, central memory, regulatory and stem cell-like memory cells by sorting. As to this clone: The antigen is not known.

Findings of the study overall: The naive, central memory and Treg TCRB repertoires looked more alike in patients than they did in healthy donors. VDJ junctions from patients with type 1 diabetes contained fewer insertions and more deletions. Possibly, sequencing cDNA over-represented cells that had high TCR expression levels.

The genes are TRBV2 and TRBJ2-3; maybe TRBD2 (7 bases). This clonotype was obtained from a woman aged 25 to 39 in good health. The sample taken for sequencing was naive CD4+ T cells from blood. The DNA of the CDR3 is TGTGCCAGCAGTGAAAACGTCGGGGGGCGAGGCACAGATACGCAGTATTTT. As protein: CASSENVGGRGTDTQYF.